The present entry profiles one T cell receptor beta chain with its context. The data stem from a study of blood T cell repertoires in COVID-19. Study context: Spain, Italy and the United States supplied samples that represented acute and convalescent COVID-19. T cells, B-cell-depleted T cells, or PBMCs provided the cDNA or gDNA that served as material.

Trimming took 3 bases from V and 4 from J; bases not matched to a gene: 4. The CDR3 totals 16 residues. Germline V lookup: CDR1 KGHSH, CDR2 LQKENI. In the study's own analysis: For nucleated cells, counts were estimated from reference gene primer amplification. Measured with immunoSEQ multiplex PCR; TCRdb has only the in-frame clones, and not every one. Clonal size and the V and J genes are those of that table, whereas D and trimming came from the DNA. The data show 70,000 to 100,000 clones, with around 82% seen just once and around 7% held by the top ten. The V gene is TRBV18, the J gene TRBJ2-2; TRBD1 matches at 11 bases. The sequence derives from a man aged 45-60 years with active or convalescent COVID-19. The specimen sequenced was peripheral blood. The CDR3 nucleotides are TGTGCCAGCTCACCCCCCGGGACAGGGGGCACCGGGGAGCTGTTTTTT. Translated, it gives CASSPPGTGGTGELFF.